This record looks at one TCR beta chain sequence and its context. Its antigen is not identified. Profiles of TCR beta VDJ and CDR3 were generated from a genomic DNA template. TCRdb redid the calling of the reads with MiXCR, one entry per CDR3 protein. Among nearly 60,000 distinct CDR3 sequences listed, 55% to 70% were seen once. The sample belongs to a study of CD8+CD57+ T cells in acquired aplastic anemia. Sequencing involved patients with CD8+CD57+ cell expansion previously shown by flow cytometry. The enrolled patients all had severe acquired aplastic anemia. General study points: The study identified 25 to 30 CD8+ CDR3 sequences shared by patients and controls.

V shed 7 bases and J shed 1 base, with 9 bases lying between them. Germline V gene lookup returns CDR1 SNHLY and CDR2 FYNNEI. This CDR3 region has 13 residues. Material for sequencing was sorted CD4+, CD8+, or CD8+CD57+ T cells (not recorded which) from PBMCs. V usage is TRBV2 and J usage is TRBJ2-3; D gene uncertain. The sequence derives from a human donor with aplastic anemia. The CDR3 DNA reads TGTGCCAGCAACGACCGGGGCACAGATACGCAGTATTTT. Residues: CASNDRGTDTQYF.